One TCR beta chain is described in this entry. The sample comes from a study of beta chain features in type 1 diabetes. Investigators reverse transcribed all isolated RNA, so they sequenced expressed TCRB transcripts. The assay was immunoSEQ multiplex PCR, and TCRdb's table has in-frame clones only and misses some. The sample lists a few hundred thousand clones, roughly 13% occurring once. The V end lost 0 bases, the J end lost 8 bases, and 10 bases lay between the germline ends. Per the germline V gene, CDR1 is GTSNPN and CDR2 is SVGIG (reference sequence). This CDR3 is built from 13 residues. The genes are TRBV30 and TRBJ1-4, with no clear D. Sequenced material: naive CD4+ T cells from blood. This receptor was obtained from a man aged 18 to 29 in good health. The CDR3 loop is CAWSVLSSEKLFF. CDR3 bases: TGTGCCTGGAGTGTACTATCGTCGGAAAAACTGTTTTTT.